This T cell receptor beta chain was sequenced for a study of cytomegalovirus exposure and HLA in healthy donors. Study in general: As an earlier analysis found, around 190 million T cells yielded about 120 million unique TCR beta sequences.

The study's findings and limits: Later analysis associated a missense DCLRE1C variant with TCR beta V- and J-gene trimming. Diagnosis of cytomegalovirus status made by the classifier reportedly showed high specificity and sensitivity. The authors confirmed in vitro that a few CMV-associated chains were specific for CMV antigens.

Comments on this clone: The antigen remains undetermined.

Germline CDR1 reads SQVTM; CDR2 reads ANQGSEA. CDR3 length: 13 residues. With 6 bases removed from V and 8 bases from J, the gap between germline ends came to 19 bases. A multiplex PCR was run with 60 Vbeta primers and 13 Jbeta primers. Only in-frame clones appear in the TCRdb table, and some are missing; sequencing was by immunoSEQ multiplex PCR. The table records around 160,000 clones, around 75% of them present only once. The V and J genes are TRBV29-1 and TRBJ1-2; tentative D call: TRBD1 (5 bases). The receptor's source is a man younger than 30 in good health and CMV-seropositive. The sample was PBMCs. In DNA form, the CDR3 reads TGCAGCGTCGGGGGTCAGATAACGGAGGGCTACACCTTC. Encoded protein: CSVGGQITEGYTF.